This TCR beta chain was observed in a study of cytomegalovirus exposure and HLA in healthy donors. Study-level background: As an earlier analysis found, 150 million to 200 million T cells yielded about 120 million unique TCR beta sequences.

With respect to this clone: Its antigen is currently unknown. The junction shows a germline mismatch at one end, possibly a read error.

CDR3 size: 17 residues. CDR1 and CDR2 (germline): SGHTA, FQGNSA. PCR primers comprised 60 Vbeta and 13 Jbeta primers. This table comes from immunoSEQ multiplex PCR, and its TCRdb copy is limited to in-frame clones, with some not included. Found here are 150,000 or so clones; the top ten clones hold over 1%. Study-wide results and caveats: In vitro testing confirmed three CMV-associated chains as specific for CMV antigens. Reportedly, diagnosis of cytomegalovirus status by the classifier showed high specificity and sensitivity.

This sequence was found in an older woman in good health and CMV-seronegative. This sequence joins TRBV7-2 and TRBJ1-5; possible D gene TRBD1, 5 bases. The specimen was PBMCs. As DNA, the CDR3 is TGTGCCGGCAGCTTAGTAGGAGGGGCTACTAACAATCAGCCCCAGCATTTT. Protein product: CAGSLVGGATNNQPQHF.